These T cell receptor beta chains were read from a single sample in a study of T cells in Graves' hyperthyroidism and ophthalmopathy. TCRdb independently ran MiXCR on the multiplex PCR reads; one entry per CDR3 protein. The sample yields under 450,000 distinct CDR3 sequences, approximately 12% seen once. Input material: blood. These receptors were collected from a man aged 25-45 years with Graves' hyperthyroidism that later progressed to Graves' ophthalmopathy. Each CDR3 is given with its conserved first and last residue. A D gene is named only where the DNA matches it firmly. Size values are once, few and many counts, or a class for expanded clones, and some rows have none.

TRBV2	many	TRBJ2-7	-	TGTGCCAGCAGTTTGGACAATACAGGGTCCTACGAGCAGTACTTC	CASSLDNTGSYEQYF
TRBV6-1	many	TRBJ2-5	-	TGTGCCAGCAGTTGGCAACAGGGACAAGAGACCCAGTACTTC	CASSWQQGQETQYF
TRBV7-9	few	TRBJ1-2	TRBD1	TGTGCCAGCAGCTCTACCCCGGGAGGGGGCTCCTACACCTTC	CASSSTPGGGSYTF
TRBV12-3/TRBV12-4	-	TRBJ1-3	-	TGTGCCAGCAGTTTTGGACATCTCTCTGGAAACACCATATATTTT	CASSFGHLSGNTIYF
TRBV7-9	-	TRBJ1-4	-	TGTGCCAGCAGCTCACCCCGCGAGGGACGGGGTGAAAAACTGTTTTTT	CASSSPREGRGEKLFF
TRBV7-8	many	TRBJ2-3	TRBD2	TGTGCCAGCAGCTCTGTATGGGGGGGGGGCACAGATACGCAGTATTTT	CASSSVWGGGTDTQYF
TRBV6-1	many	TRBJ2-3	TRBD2	TGTGCCAGCAGTTCAACATCTGGACTAGTAACAGATACGCAGTATTTT	CASSSTSGLVTDTQYF
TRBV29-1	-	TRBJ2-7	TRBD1	TGCAGCGTACTCACAGGGGAAGGGACCTACGAGCAGTACTTC	CSVLTGEGTYEQYF
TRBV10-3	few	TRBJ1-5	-	TGTGCCATCAGTGTGCGGGAAGGGGGTCAGCCCCAGCATTTT	CAISVREGGQPQHF
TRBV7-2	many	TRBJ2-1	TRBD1	TGTGCCAGCAGCCCCCATAGGGGGCCCAATGAGCAGTTCTTC	CASSPHRGPNEQFF
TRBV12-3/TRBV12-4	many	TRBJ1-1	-	TGTGCCAGCAGTTTAGCACCCAACATAATCGGAGGTGAAGCTTTCTTT	CASSLAPNIIGGEAFF
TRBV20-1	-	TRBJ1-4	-	TGCAGTGCTAGAGACTACAGGGTGGCTAATGAAAAACTGTTTTTT	CSARDYRVANEKLFF
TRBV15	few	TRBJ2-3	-	TGTGCCACCAGCAGGACCCCCCGGTGGCAGATCACAGATACGCAGTATTTT	CATSRTPRWQITDTQYF
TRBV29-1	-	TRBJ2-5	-	TGCAGCGCAGTCGTCGGGGGGCAGAGGACCCAGTACTTC	CSAVVGGQRTQYF
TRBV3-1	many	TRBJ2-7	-	TGTGCCAGCAGCCAAGTAGGCCCCTCCTACGAGCAGTACTTC	CASSQVGPSYEQYF
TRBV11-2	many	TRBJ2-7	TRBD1	TGTGCCAGCAGTTCTTGGGGGACAGGGGGCTACGAGCAGTACTTC	CASSSWGTGGYEQYF
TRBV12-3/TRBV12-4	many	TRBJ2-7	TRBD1	TGTGCCAGCAGTCCCTTCGGACAGGGGTTGGGCGAGCAGTACTTC	CASSPFGQGLGEQYF
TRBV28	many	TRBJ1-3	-	TGTGCCAGCAGTTTTGGCGGGACTCTCTCTGGAAACACCATATATTTT	CASSFGGTLSGNTIYF
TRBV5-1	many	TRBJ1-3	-	TGCGCCAGCAGCCTCCCGGTCCCTTCTGGAAACACCATATATTTT	CASSLPVPSGNTIYF
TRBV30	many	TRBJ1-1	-	TGTGCCTGGAGTCGAGGAGACATGAACACTGAAGCTTTCTTT	CAWSRGDMNTEAFF
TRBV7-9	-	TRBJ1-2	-	TGTGCCAGCAGCTTAGATGTGGACAACTATGGCTACACCTTC	CASSLDVDNYGYTF
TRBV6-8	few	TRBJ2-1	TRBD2	TGTGCCAGCAGTTCCATAACTAGCGGGGGGCCCTACAATGAGCAGTTCTTC	CASSSITSGGPYNEQFF
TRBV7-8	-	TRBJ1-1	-	TGTGCCAGCAGCTCAGGGACCTACACTGAAGCTTTCTTT	CASSSGTYTEAFF
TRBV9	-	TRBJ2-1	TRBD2	TGTGCCAGCAGCGTACTAGCGGGGTCATACAATGAGCAGTTCTTC	CASSVLAGSYNEQFF
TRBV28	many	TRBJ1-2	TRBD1	TGTGCCAGCAGTTTGTCCGGGACAGGGAACTATGGCTACACCTTC	CASSLSGTGNYGYTF
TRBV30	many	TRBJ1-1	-	TGTGCCTGGAGCCCAGACGGGGGAGCTTTCTTT	CAWSPDGGAFF
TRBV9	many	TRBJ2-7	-	TGTGCCAGCAGCGTAGCTGGAGGGGGAACCTACGAGCAGTACTTC	CASSVAGGGTYEQYF
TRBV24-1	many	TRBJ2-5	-	TGTGCCACCAGTGATCTCCCGGGGGTAGGAGAGACCCAGTACTTC	CATSDLPGVGETQYF
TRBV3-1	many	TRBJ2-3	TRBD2	TGTGCCAGCAGCCAAGTCGGCGGGGGGCCCGGAGTTACGCAGTATTTT	CASSQVGGGPGVTQYF
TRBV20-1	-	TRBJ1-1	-	TGCAGTGCTAAGAGGGGTATGAACACTGAAGCTTTCTTT	CSAKRGMNTEAFF
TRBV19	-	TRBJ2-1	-	TGTGCCAGTAGTATAAGCCAGGTTGGGAATGAGCAGTTCTTC	CASSISQVGNEQFF
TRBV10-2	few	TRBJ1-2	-	TGCGCCAGCAGTGAGTCAGGGATCGTGTATGGCTACACCTTC	CASSESGIVYGYTF
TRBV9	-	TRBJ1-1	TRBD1	TGTGCCAGCAGCGTAGGGAGGGGAGGGTGGGACAGGACCACTGAAGCTTTCTTT	CASSVGRGGWDRTTEAFF
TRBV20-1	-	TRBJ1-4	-	TGCAGTGCTAGTGATCCCTGGACTAGCAATTGTTTATTT	CSASDPWTSNCLF
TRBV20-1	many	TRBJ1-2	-	TGCAGTGCTACAGGGACTTATGGCTACACCTTC	CSATGTYGYTF
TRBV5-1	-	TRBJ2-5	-	TGCGCCAGCAGCATCGAAGAGACCCAGTACTTC	CASSIEETQYF